This TCR beta chain was retrieved from a study of cytomegalovirus exposure and HLA in healthy donors. Researchers ran the PCR with 60 Vbeta and 13 Jbeta primers. The data were produced by immunoSEQ multiplex PCR, yet TCRdb's version contains in-frame clones alone and is incomplete. The specimen's table records 95,000 to 150,000 clones. Trimming stripped 8 bases from V and 1 base from J, with 8 bases between. Looked up from germline, CDR1 is LNHDA and CDR2 is SQIVND (reference sequence). The length of the CDR3 is 12 residues. The rearrangement joins TRBV19 to TRBJ1-1, with no clear D. The source material was PBMCs. This clonotype was sampled from a man between 18 and 35 years old in good health and CMV-seronegative. The CDR3 region is CASGGWNTEAFF. Here the CDR3 DNA reads TGTGCCAGTGGCGGGTGGAACACTGAAGCTTTCTTT. Based on the CDR3 plus reference TRBV19 and TRBJ1-1, the full variable domain is DGGITQSPKYLFRKEGQNVTLSCEQNLNHDAMYWYRQDPGQGLRLIYYSQIVNDFQKGDIAEGYSVSREKKESFPLTVTSAQKNPTAFYLCASGGWNTEAFFGQGTRLTVV.